The clone carrying this T cell receptor (beta chain) was recorded many times. Pregnant or lactating patients were excluded, as were those with uncontrolled infection or other autoimmune disease. RNA transcripts provided the source from which TCR beta CDR3 regions were amplified. HTBI primers were employed in a first-round RT-PCR of the TCR CDR3. MiXCR, run by TCRdb on the multiplex PCR reads, gives a single entry per CDR3 protein. The sample consists of 92,000 or so distinct CDR3 sequences, approximately 56% of them appearing once. The data were taken from a study of T cells in Graves' hyperthyroidism and ophthalmopathy. About the research overall: Staff took peripheral blood when the initial diagnosis was made, before any treatment began.

The source of this sequence is a woman between 40 and 55 years old with Graves' hyperthyroidism. The sample taken for sequencing was blood.

The CDR3 sequence is CASSSRTELPHESLTDTQYF. CDR3 coding DNA: TGTGCCAGCAGCTCCAGGACAGAGCTACCACACGAGTCACTCACAGATACGCAGTATTTT. The V and J genes are TRBV13 and TRBJ2-3; the D gene is possibly TRBD1 (6 bases). V lost 4 bases to trimming and J lost 2 bases, with 28 bases between them. This CDR3 comprises 20 residues. Per the germline V gene, CDR1 is PRHDT and CDR2 is FYEKMQ (reference sequence). Filled out from reference TRBV13 and TRBJ2-3, the complete variable domain reads AAGVIQSPRHLIKEKRETATLKCYPIPRHDTVYWYQQGPGQDPQFLISFYEKMQSDKGSIPDRFSAQQFSDYHSELNMSSLELGDSALYFCASSSRTELPHESLTDTQYFGPGTRLTVL.